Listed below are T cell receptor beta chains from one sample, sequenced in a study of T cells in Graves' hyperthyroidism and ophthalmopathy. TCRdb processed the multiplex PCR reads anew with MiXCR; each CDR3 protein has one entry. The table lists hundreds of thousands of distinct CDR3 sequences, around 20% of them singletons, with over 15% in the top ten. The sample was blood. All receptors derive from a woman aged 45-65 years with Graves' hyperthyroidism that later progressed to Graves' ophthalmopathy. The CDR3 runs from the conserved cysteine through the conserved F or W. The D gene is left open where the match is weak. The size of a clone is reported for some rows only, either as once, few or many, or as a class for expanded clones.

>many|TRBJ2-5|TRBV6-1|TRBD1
TGTGCCAGCAGTAACCGGGACAGGGGATGGGAGACCCAGTACTTC
CASSNRDRGWETQYF
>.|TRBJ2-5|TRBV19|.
TGTGCCAGTAGCCGTTATGAGGGGGAGACCCAGTACTTC
CASSRYEGETQYF
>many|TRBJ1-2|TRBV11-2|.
TGTGCCAGCAGCTGGCAGGGTGGCTACACCTTC
CASSWQGGYTF
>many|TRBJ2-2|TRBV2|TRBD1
TGTGCCAGCACAGGGGACAGTGGGTCGAACACCGGGGAGCTGTTTTTT
CASTGDSGSNTGELFF
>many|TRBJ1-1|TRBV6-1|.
TGTGCCAGCAGTTACAGGGTACAGTTCACTGAAGCTTTCTTT
CASSYRVQFTEAFF
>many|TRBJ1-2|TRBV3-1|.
TGTGCCAGCAGGAGGGAGGGGAGTGGCTACACCTTC
CASRREGSGYTF
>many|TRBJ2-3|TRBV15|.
TGTGCCACCAGCAGGCGGGCCAGAATAAACACAGATACGCAGTATTTT
CATSRRARINTDTQYF
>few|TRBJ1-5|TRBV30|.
TGTGCCTGGAGTGTACGTAGCAATCAGCCCCAGCATTTT
CAWSVRSNQPQHF
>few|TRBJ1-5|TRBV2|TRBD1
TGTGCCAGCAGCGAGAACAGGGGCCGGCCCCAGCATTTT
CASSENRGRPQHF
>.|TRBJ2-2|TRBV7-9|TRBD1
TGTGCCAGCAGCTTTGCGGGGACAGGGGGCAGCGGGGAGCTGTTTTTT
CASSFAGTGGSGELFF
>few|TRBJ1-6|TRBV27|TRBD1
TGTGCCAGCAGGGGGACAGGGGGTTCCTATAATTCACCCCTCCACTTT
CASRGTGGSYNSPLHF